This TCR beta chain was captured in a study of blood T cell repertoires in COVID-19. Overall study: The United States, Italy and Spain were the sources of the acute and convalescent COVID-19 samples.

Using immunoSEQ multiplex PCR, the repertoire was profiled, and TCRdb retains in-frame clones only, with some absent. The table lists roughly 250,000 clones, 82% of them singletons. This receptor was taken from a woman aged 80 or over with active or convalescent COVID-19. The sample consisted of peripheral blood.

CDR3 DNA: TGCAGCGCCGTCCACTTAGCGGGAGGCGGCGAGACCCAGTACTTC. Translating it yields CSAVHLAGGGETQYF. This chain connects TRBV29-1 to TRBJ2-5; 10 positions agree with TRBD2. Germline V gives CDR1 SQVTM, CDR2 ANQGSEA. After removal of 7 bases from V and 5 bases from J, the junction contained 13 bases not matched to a gene. This CDR3 comprises 15 residues.